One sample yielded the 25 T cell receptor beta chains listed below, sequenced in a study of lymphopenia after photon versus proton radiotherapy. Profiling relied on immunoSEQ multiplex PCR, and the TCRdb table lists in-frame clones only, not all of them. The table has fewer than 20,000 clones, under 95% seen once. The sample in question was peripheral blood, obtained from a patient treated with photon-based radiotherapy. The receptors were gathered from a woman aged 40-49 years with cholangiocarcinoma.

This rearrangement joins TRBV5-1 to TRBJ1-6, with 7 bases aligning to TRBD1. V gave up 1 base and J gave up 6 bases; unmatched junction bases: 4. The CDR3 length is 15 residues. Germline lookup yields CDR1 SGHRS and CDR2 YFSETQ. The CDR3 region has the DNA TGCGCCAGCAGCTTGATTGACAGGGTTAATTCACCCCTCCACTTT. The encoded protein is CASSLIDRVNSPLHF.

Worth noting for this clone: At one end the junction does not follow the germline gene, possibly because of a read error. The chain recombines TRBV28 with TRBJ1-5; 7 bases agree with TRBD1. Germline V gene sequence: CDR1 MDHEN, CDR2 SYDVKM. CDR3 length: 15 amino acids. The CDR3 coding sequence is TGTACCAGCAGTCGTACAGGGGCCCTCAATCAGCCCCAGCATTTT. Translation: CTSSRTGALNQPQHF.

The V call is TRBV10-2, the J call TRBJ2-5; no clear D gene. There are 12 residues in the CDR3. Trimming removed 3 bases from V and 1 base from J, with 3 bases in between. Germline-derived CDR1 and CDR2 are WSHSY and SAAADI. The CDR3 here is CASSDIQETQYF. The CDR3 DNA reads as TGCGCCAGCAGTGACATCCAAGAGACCCAGTACTTC.

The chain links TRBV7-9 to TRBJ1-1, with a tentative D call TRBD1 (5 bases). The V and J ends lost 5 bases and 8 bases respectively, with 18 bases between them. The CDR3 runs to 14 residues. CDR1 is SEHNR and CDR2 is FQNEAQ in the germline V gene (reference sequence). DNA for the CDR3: TGTGCCAGCAGCGCAGCCAGGGACGCGGAGGAAGCTTTCTTT. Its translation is CASSAARDAEEAFF.

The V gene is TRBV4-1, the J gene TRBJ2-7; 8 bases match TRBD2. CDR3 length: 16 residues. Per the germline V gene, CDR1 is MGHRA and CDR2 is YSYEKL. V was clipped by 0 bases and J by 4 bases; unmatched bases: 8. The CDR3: CASSQDAGTSVYEQYF. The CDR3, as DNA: TGCGCCAGCAGCCAAGATGCGGGGACTAGTGTTTACGAGCAGTACTTC.

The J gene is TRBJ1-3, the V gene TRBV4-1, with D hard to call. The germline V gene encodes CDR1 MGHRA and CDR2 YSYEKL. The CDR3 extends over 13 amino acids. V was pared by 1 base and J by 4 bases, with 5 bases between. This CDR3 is CASSQVPGNTIYF. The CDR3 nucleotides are TGCGCCAGCAGCCAAGTACCAGGAAACACCATATATTTT.

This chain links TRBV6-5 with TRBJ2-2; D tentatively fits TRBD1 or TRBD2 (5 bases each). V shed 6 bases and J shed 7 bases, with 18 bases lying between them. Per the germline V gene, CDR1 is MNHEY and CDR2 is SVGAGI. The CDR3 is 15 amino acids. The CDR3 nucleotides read TGTGCCAGCAGCCCTGGCCAGAGGGACCGCGGGGAGCTGTTTTTT. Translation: CASSPGQRDRGELFF.

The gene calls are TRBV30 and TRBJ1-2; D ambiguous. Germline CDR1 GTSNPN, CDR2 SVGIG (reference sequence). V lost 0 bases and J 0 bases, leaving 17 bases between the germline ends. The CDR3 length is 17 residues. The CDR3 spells CAWSVLGDSTPNYGYTF. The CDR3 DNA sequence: TGTGCCTGGAGTGTTCTTGGGGATTCAACTCCTAACTATGGCTACACCTTC.

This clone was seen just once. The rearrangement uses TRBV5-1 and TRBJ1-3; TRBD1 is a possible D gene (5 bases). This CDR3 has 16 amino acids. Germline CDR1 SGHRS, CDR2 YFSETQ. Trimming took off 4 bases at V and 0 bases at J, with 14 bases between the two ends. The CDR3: CASSLEGRSSGNTIYF. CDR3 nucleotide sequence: TGCGCCAGCAGCCTGGAGGGACGGAGCTCTGGAAACACCATATATTTT.

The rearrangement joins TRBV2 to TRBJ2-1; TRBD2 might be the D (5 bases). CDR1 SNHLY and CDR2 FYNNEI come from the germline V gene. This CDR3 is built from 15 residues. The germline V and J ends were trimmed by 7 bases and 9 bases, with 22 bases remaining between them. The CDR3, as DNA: TGTGCCAGCACCCCCCTTGGGCCGGGGTATGGTGAGCAGTTCTTC. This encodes CASTPLGPGYGEQFF.

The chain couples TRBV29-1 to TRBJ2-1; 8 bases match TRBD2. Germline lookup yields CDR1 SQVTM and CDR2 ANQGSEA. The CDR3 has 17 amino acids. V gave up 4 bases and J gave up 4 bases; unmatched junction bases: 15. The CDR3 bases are TGCAGCGTTGCGCGGCGGGGGGCCCGAGGATGGTACAATGAGCAGTTCTTC. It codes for CSVARRGARGWYNEQFF.

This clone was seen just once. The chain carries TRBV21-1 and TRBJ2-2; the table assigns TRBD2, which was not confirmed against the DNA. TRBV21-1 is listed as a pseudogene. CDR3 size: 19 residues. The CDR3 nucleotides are TGTGCCAGCAGCAACCCCCGGACTAGCGGGAGGGGGGCGACCGGGGAGCTGTTTTTT. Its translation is CASSNPRTSGRGATGELFF.

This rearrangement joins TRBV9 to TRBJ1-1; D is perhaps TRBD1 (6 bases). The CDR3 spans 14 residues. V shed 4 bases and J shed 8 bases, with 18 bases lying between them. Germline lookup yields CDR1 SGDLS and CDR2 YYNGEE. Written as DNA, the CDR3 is TGTGCCAGCAGCTTAGGACAGATGCCGGGGGAAGCTTTCTTT. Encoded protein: CASSLGQMPGEAFF.

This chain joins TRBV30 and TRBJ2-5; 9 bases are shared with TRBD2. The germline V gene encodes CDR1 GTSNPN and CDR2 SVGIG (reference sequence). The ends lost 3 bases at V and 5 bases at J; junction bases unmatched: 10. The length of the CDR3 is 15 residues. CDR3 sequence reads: CAWRGWRGGAETQYF. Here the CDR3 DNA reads TGTGCCTGGAGAGGTTGGCGGGGGGGCGCTGAGACCCAGTACTTC.

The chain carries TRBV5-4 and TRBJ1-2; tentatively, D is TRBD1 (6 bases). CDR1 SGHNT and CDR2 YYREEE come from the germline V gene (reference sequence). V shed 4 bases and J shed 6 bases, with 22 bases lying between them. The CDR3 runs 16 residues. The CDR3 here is CASSLDIEGVRNGYTF. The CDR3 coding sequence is TGTGCCAGCAGCCTCGACATCGAGGGGGTTAGGAATGGCTACACCTTC.

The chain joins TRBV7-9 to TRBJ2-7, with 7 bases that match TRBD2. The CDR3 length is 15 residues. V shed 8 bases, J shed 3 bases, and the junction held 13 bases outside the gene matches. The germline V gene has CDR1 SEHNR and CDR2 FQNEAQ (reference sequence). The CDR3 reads CASSNGLAALYEQYF. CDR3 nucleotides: TGTGCCAGCTCAAATGGGCTAGCGGCCCTCTACGAGCAGTACTTC.

The CDR3 nucleotides are TGTGCCAGCAGTTTTGTACATGGACAGAGCTACGAGCAGTACTTC. Translating it yields CASSFVHGQSYEQYF. The chain links TRBV27 to TRBJ2-7; D may be TRBD1 (6 bases). Germline V gives CDR1 MNHEY, CDR2 SMNVEV (reference sequence). V dropped 3 bases and J dropped 3 bases, with 15 bases sitting between them. This CDR3 spans 15 amino acids.

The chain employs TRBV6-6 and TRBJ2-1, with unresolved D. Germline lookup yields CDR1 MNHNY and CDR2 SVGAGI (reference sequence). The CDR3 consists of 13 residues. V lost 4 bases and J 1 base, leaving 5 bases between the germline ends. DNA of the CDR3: TGTGCCAGCAGTTCTCTGTCCTACAATGAGCAGTTCTTC. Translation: CASSSLSYNEQFF.

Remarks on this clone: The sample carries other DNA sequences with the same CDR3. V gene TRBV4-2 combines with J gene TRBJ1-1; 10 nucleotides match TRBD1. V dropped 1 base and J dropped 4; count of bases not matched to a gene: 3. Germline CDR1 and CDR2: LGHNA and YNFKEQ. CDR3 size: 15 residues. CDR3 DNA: TGTGCCAGCAGCCAAGCTAGGACAGGGGGCACTGAAGCTTTCTTT. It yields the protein CASSQARTGGTEAFF.

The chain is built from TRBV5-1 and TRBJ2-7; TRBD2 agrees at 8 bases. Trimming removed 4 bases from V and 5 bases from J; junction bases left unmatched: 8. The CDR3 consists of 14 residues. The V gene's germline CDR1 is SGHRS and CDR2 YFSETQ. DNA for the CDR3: TGCGCCAGCAGCCGGGAGGGAGGCTACCACGAGCAGTACTTC. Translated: CASSREGGYHEQYF.

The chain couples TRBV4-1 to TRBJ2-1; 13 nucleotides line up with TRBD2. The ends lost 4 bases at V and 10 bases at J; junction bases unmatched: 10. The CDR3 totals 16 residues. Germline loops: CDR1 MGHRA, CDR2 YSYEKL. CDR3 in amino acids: CASSLPTSGGAEEQFF. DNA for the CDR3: TGCGCCAGCAGCCTTCCTACTAGCGGGGGGGCCGAAGAGCAGTTCTTC.

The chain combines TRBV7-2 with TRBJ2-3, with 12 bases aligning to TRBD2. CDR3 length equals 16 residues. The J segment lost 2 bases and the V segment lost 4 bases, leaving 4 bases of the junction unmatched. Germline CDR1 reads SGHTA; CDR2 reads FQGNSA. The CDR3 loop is CASSSGLAGYTDTQYF. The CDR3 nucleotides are TGTGCCAGCAGCTCCGGACTAGCGGGGTACACAGATACGCAGTATTTT. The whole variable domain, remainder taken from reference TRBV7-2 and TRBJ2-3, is GAGVSQSPSNKVTEKGKDVELRCDPISGHTALYWYRQSLGQGLEFLIYFQGNSAPDKSGLPSDRFSAERTGGSVSTLTIQRTQQEDSAVYLCASSSGLAGYTDTQYFGPGTRLTVL.

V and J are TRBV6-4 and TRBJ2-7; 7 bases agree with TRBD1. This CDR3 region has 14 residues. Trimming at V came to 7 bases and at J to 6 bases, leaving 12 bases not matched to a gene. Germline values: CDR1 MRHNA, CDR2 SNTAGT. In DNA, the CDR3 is TGTGCCAGCAAAGTAACAGGGGAAGGGAGCGAGCAGTACTTC. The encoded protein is CASKVTGEGSEQYF.

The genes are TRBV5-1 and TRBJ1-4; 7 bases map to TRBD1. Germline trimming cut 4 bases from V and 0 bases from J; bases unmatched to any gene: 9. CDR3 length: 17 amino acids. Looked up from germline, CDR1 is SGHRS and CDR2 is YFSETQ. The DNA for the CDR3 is TGCGCCAGCAGCCCAACCGGACAGGCCGCAACTAATGAAAAACTGTTTTTT. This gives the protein CASSPTGQAATNEKLFF.

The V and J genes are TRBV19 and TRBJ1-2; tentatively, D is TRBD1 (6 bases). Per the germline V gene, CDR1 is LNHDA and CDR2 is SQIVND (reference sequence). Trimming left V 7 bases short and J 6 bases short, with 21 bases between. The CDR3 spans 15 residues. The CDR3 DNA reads TGTGCCAGTAAAACCACCTTTGGGGGCGAGCATGGCTACACCTTC. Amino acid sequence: CASKTTFGGEHGYTF.